The clone carrying this TCR beta chain has only one observation. What it binds is unknown. Per the authors' pipeline: Because ImmunoSEQ provided only junction sequences with no quality scores, the filtering differed. This table comes from immunoSEQ multiplex PCR, and its TCRdb copy is limited to in-frame clones, with some not included. The V and J calls and clone size are taken from that table; D and trimming were inferred from the DNA. This table has 1.5 million to 2.5 million clones, approximately 94% appearing once. This entry comes from a study of shared clonotypes between healthy human individuals. Findings and caveats of the study: Though the depth was large, rarefaction showed that sorted-subset sequencing was incomplete. When compared with the clonotypes that were shared by all four sorted-subset donors, the non-shared clonotypes turned out to have lower generation probabilities.

Naive CD8 cells comprised CD45RO-negative, CCR7-positively selected cells, excluding terminally differentiated effector memory CD45RA+ cells. This CDR3 has 14 residues. V lost 1 base and J lost 7; bases outside the gene matches: 1. Germline-derived CDR1 and CDR2 are SEHNR and FQNEAQ (reference sequence). This sequence joins TRBV7-9 and TRBJ1-2, with TRBD1 matching 12 bases. Input material: naive CD8+ T cells sorted from blood. The receptor comes from a man younger than 35 in good health. The CDR3 DNA follows: TGTGCCAGCAGCTTAGGGGACAGGGGGCCTGGCTACACCTTC. This encodes CASSLGDRGPGYTF.